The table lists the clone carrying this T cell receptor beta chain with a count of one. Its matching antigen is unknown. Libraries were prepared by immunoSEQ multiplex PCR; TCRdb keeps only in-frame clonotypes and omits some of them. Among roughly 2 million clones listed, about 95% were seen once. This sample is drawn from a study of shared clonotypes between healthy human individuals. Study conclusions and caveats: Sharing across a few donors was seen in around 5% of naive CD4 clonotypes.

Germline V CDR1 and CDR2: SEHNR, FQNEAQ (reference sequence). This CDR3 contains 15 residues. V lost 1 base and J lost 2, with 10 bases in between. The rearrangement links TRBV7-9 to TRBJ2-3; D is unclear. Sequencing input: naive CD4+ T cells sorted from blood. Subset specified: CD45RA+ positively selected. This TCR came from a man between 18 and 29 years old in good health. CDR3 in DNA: TGTGCCAGCAGCTTAGGGGCGGCCCTCACAGATACGCAGTATTTT. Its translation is CASSLGAALTDTQYF.